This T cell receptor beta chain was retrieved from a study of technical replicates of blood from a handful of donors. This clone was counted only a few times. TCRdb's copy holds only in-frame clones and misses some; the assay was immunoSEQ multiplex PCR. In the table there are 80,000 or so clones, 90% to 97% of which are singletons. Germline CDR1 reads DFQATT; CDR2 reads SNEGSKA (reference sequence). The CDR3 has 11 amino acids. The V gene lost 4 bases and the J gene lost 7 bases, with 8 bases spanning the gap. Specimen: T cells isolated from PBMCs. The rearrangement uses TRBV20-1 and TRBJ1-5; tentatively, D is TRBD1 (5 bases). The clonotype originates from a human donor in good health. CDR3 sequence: CSATGGQPQHF. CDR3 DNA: TGCAGTGCTACGGGGGGGCAGCCCCAGCATTTT.